Each of the 27 T cell receptor beta chains below was sequenced from the same sample in a study of T cells in Graves' hyperthyroidism and ophthalmopathy (dated by TCRdb to the late 2010s). Libraries were built with multiplex PCR. Sequencer: Illumina HiSeq 2000. TCR beta CDR3 regions were amplified from RNA transcripts. The first round of RT-PCR for the TCR CDR3 was performed with the HTBI primer set and the Qiagen OneStep RT-PCR kit. Using fastp at Q25 and MiXCR, TCRdb reprocessed the public reads and kept productive beta chains. Every entry covers one CDR3 protein and lists the most common genes and DNA from its rows. This sample holds hundreds of thousands of distinct CDR3 sequences; approximately 40% were observed only once. The biggest ten clones account for about 8.9% of the sample. The sample comprised blood. The receptor source for this set is a man between 18 and 35 years old with Graves' hyperthyroidism.

This clonotype came up many times. V and J are TRBV7-8 and TRBJ1-2; TRBD1 might be the D (5 bases). Trimming stripped 7 bases from V and 4 bases from J, with 19 bases between. The V gene's germline CDR1 is SGHVS and CDR2 FQNEAQ. This CDR3 comprises 15 residues. CDR3 in DNA: TGTGCCAGCACGCTCGAGCGGGGGAAGATCTATGGCTACACCTTC. Amino acids: CASTLERGKIYGYTF.

The table lists this clonotype with a few counts. The chain links TRBV7-2 to TRBJ2-7; D is perhaps TRBD2 (6 bases). The V gene's germline CDR1 is SGHTA and CDR2 FQGNSA. This CDR3 has 13 amino acids. The V gene lost 6 bases and the J gene lost 3 bases, with 12 bases spanning the gap. The DNA of the CDR3 is TGTGCCAGCAGACTCGGGACTTACTACGAGCAGTACTTC. This encodes CASRLGTYYEQYF.

At least ten counts were recorded for this clonotype. This sequence joins TRBV5-1 and TRBJ1-5; D is undetermined. The CDR3 sequence is 16 residues long. Germline V lookup: CDR1 SGHRS, CDR2 YFSETQ. Trimming shortened V by 0 bases and J by 0 bases, and 10 bases separated the two germline ends. The CDR3 loop is CASSLGSGSSNQPQHF. The CDR3 nucleotides are TGCGCCAGCAGCTTGGGGTCGGGGAGTAGCAATCAGCCCCAGCATTTT.

The CDR3 sequence: CAISAGDYAFEQYF. In DNA, the CDR3 is TGTGCCATCAGCGCCGGGGACTATGCTTTCGAGCAGTACTTC. The rearrangement joins TRBV10-3 to TRBJ2-7, with 7 bases matching TRBD2. The length of the CDR3 is 14 residues. The V gene end was trimmed by 6 bases and the J gene end by 6 bases; junction bases not matched to a gene: 11. From germline, CDR1 is ENHRY and CDR2 SYGVKD.

This clonotype was seen only a few times. CDR3 sequence (DNA): TGTGCCAGCAAACAGCGATCGGATAATTCACCCCTCCACTTT. This sequence encodes CASKQRSDNSPLHF. The rearrangement uses TRBV6-1 and TRBJ1-6; D is ambiguous. V shed 7 bases and J shed 5 bases, with 12 bases lying between them. CDR1 MNHNS and CDR2 SASEGT come from the germline V gene. The CDR3 is 14 residues long.

As concerns this clonotype: An end of the junction does not agree with germline; a read error may underlie this. This chain uses TRBV29-1 with TRBJ1-3, with D possibly matching TRBD1 (5 bases). The CDR3 totals 12 residues. Germline CDR1 and CDR2: SQVTM and ANQGSEA. The DNA of the CDR3 is TGCAGCGTTGGACAGTCCGTTCTCACCCTATATTTT. Its protein is CSVGQSVLTLYF.

V is TRBV20-1 and J is TRBJ2-7; TRBD1 aligns across 7 bases. The CDR3 contains 14 residues. CDR1 and CDR2 from the germline V gene are DFQATT and SNEGSKA (reference sequence). The trim removed 5 bases at V and 9 bases at J, leaving 16 bases unmatched. DNA of the CDR3: TGCAGTGCTGAGACCGTGGACAGGCCTAGTGTGCAGTACTTC. Translating gives CSAETVDRPSVQYF.

V is TRBV2 and J is TRBJ2-7, with 13 bases that match TRBD2. Losses at the gene ends were 6 bases for V and 6 bases for J; bases not matched to a gene: 8. Germline assignment: CDR1 SNHLY and CDR2 FYNNEI. The CDR3 has 15 residues. The CDR3 DNA follows: TGTGCCAGCAGCTCAACTAGCGGGGGGGCCAGCGAGCAGTACTTC. The encoded protein is CASSSTSGGASEQYF. The whole variable domain, remainder taken from reference TRBV2 and TRBJ2-7, is EPEVTQTPSHQVTQMGQEVILRCVPISNHLYFYWYRQILGQKVEFLVSFYNNEISEKSEIFDDQFSVERPDGSNFTLKIRSTKLEDSAMYFCASSSTSGGASEQYFGPGTRLTVT.

In its sample, this clonotype was seen many times. The chain combines TRBV10-3 with TRBJ2-5; 7 bases are shared with TRBD2. CDR3 length equals 13 residues. V was pared by 2 bases and J by 8 bases, with 5 bases of the junction left unmatched. Germline CDR1 is ENHRY and CDR2 is SYGVKD. The CDR3 is CAISEASGVTQYF. CDR3 nucleotides: TGTGCCATCAGTGAGGCTAGCGGCGTCACCCAGTACTTC.

This clonotype was found many times. The germline gene is not matched at one end of the junction; a read error may be the cause. The chain has TRBV7-7 and TRBJ2-5, with D possibly called TRBD1 or TRBD2 (6 bases each). The V gene's germline CDR1 is SSHAT and CDR2 FNYEAQ (reference sequence). CDR3 length equals 16 residues. The CDR3 nucleotides are TGTGCTAGCAGCCCCGAGGGGGGCTGGGGAGAAGAGACCCAGTACTTC. It encodes CASSPEGGWGEETQYF.

The CDR3 DNA follows: TGTGCCAGCAGCGTAGAGGGAGGAGGGACCAATTCACCCCTCCACTTT. The encoded protein is CASSVEGGGTNSPLHF. This chain links TRBV14 with TRBJ1-6; D is perhaps TRBD1 (5 bases). V lost 5 bases and J 7 bases, leaving 18 bases between the germline ends. Germline-derived CDR1 and CDR2 are SGHDN and FVKESK. CDR3 length: 16 residues.

The gene calls are TRBV12-3 or TRBV12-4 and TRBJ2-2; D perhaps matches TRBD2 (5 bases). Trimming pared 3 bases from V and 7 bases from J, leaving 12 bases between. The CDR3 spans 14 residues. Written as DNA, the CDR3 is TGTGCCAGCAGTTTCTTCCCCGAGGGCGGGGAGCTGTTTTTT. Encoded protein: CASSFFPEGGELFF.

The chain couples TRBV7-4 to TRBJ1-1; 7 bases match TRBD1. The trim removed 6 bases at V and 6 bases at J, leaving 7 bases unmatched. The germline V gene encodes CDR1 SGHVT and CDR2 SQSDAQ. The CDR3 is 13 residues long. The CDR3 DNA reads as TGTGCCAGCAGAGAAAATACAGGGGCTGAAGCTTTCTTT. As protein: CASRENTGAEAFF.

In this sample, this clonotype turned up a few times. The junction and the germline gene differ at one end; a read error may be behind it. The gene calls are TRBV7-9 and TRBJ2-7; D ambiguous. The CDR3 is 14 residues long. CDR1 and CDR2 from the germline V gene are SEHNR and FQNEAQ (reference sequence). The CDR3 DNA reads TGCGCCAGCAGCCAAGACGGATCGTCCGGTGAGCAGTACTTC. Residues: CASSQDGSSGEQYF.

The rearrangement joins TRBV19 to TRBJ2-6; D may be TRBD2 (5 bases). Trimming took 0 bases from V and 2 from J, leaving 8 bases between them. The CDR3 totals 16 residues. Germline V lookup: CDR1 LNHDA, CDR2 SQIVND (reference sequence). The CDR3 DNA follows: TGTGCCAGTAGTATAGAAGCCGGGGCTGGGGCCAACGTCCTGACTTTC. This encodes CASSIEAGAGANVLTF.

This clonotype was picked up a small number of times. The rearrangement joins TRBV7-8 to TRBJ1-1; D gene unclear. Trimming pared 1 base from V and 3 bases from J, leaving 12 bases between. The germline V gene encodes CDR1 SGHVS and CDR2 FQNEAQ. The CDR3 extends over 15 amino acids. In DNA form, the CDR3 reads TGTGCCAGCAGCTTAGGTGGGTTTAGAGACACTGAAGCTTTCTTT. As protein: CASSLGGFRDTEAFF.

The chain carries TRBV5-5 and TRBJ1-2, with a weak D call TRBD1 (6 bases). The V end lost 4 bases, the J end lost 3 bases, and 13 bases lay between the germline ends. The CDR3 contains 14 residues. Per the germline V gene, CDR1 is SGHKS and CDR2 is YYEKEE (reference sequence). The CDR3 here is CASSQVGGHYGYTF. DNA for the CDR3: TGTGCCAGCAGCCAAGTAGGGGGACACTATGGCTACACCTTC.

This clonotype was found many times. V usage is TRBV19 and J usage is TRBJ1-1, with D possibly TRBD1 on 5 matching bases. Germline values: CDR1 LNHDA, CDR2 SQIVND (reference sequence). V lost 4 bases and J lost 4, with 13 bases in between. There are 14 residues in the CDR3. The CDR3 DNA sequence: TGTGCCAGTAGTAAAGGGACGGCGGGCACTGAAGCTTTCTTT. This translates into CASSKGTAGTEAFF.

The chain employs TRBV6-5 and TRBJ1-5, with D tentatively TRBD1 (6 bases). The germline V gene has CDR1 MNHEY and CDR2 SVGAGI. With 6 bases removed from V and 0 bases from J, the gap between germline ends came to 15 bases. The CDR3 consists of 16 residues. The CDR3 DNA sequence: TGTGCCAGCAGCTTTGGGGGACAAGATAGCAATCAGCCCCAGCATTTT. Its protein product is CASSFGGQDSNQPQHF.

This clonotype showed up many times. This chain uses TRBV25-1 with TRBJ1-2; 7 nucleotides agree with TRBD1. Germline lookup yields CDR1 MGHDK and CDR2 SYGVNS. The V and J ends lost 0 bases and 4 bases, in that order; junction bases with no gene match: 8. The CDR3 spans 16 residues. CDR3: CASSEYFTGDLYGYTF. DNA of the CDR3: TGTGCCAGCAGTGAATATTTCACAGGGGACCTCTATGGCTACACCTTC.

V and J are TRBV29-1 and TRBJ1-2; D might be TRBD1 (6 bases). The germline V gene has CDR1 SQVTM and CDR2 ANQGSEA. The CDR3 runs 11 residues. Trimming left V 7 bases short and J 8 bases short, with 14 bases between. CDR3 coding DNA: TGCAGCGGGTTAGGGGGGCACGGCTACACCTTC. Translated: CSGLGGHGYTF.

This clonotype was seen a handful of times. The V call is TRBV20-1, the J call TRBJ1-1; 7 bases are shared with TRBD1. The CDR3 loop spans 15 amino acids. Germline values: CDR1 DFQATT, CDR2 SNEGSKA (reference sequence). The V gene end was trimmed by 5 bases and the J gene end by 1 base; junction bases not matched to a gene: 10. Written as DNA, the CDR3 is TGCAGTGCTCGACCCGGTGGACAGGCGAACACTGAAGCTTTCTTT. This codes for CSARPGGQANTEAFF.

This clonotype was detected a few times. The gene calls are TRBV5-1 and TRBJ1-1; D unresolved. CDR1 is SGHRS, CDR2 YFSETQ, per germline. This CDR3 has 15 amino acids. Trimming stripped 0 bases from V and 4 bases from J, with 13 bases between. The CDR3 DNA reads TGCGCCAGCAGCTTGGGGGAGCGATGGGTCACTGAAGCTTTCTTT. Protein: CASSLGERWVTEAFF.

This clonotype was picked up many times. CDR3 in amino acids: CASSLAYANTGELFF. The CDR3 coding sequence is TGTGCCAGCAGCTTAGCCTACGCGAACACCGGGGAGCTGTTTTTT. The chain joins TRBV7-9 to TRBJ2-2; D gene unclear. Per the germline V gene, CDR1 is SEHNR and CDR2 is FQNEAQ (reference sequence). Trimming left V 0 bases short and J 0 bases short, with 5 bases between. CDR3 size: 15 residues.

A few counts support this clonotype. V and J are TRBV10-3 and TRBJ2-7, with 8 nucleotides matching TRBD1. Germline CDR1 reads ENHRY; CDR2 reads SYGVKD. The V segment lost 10 bases and the J segment 5 bases; nucleotides outside the gene matches: 10. This CDR3 has 13 amino acids. The CDR3 here is CASRRSGGDEQYF. The CDR3 DNA is TGTGCCAGCAGGCGATCAGGGGGCGACGAGCAGTACTTC.

The table lists this clonotype with a count of one. The chain couples TRBV20-1 to TRBJ2-7, with D hard to call. The CDR3 spans 12 residues. Per germline, CDR1 DFQATT and CDR2 SNEGSKA (reference sequence). Between the trimmed V and J ends, which lost 8 bases and 3 bases, there was a span of 14 bases. The CDR3 DNA sequence: TGCAGTCCCAACCGGGCAGACTACGAGCAGTACTTC. This sequence encodes CSPNRADYEQYF.

V and J are TRBV7-2 and TRBJ2-5; 8 nucleotides align to TRBD1. CDR1 and CDR2 from the germline V gene are SGHTA and FQGNSA. The CDR3 has 15 amino acids. V dropped 1 base and J dropped 2; count of bases not matched to a gene: 3. In DNA form, the CDR3 reads TGTGCCAGCAGCTTAGACCAGGGGGCTCAAGAGACCCAGTACTTC. It translates to CASSLDQGAQETQYF.